This entry concerns a single T cell receptor (beta chain). These data originate in a study of Ad26.COV2.S vaccination and SARS-CoV-2 variants. Treatment in this sample: 15 to 20 received Ad26.COV2.S at low or high dose, single or two shots; roughly five received placebo; per-sample allocation not given. Day 63 following the first vaccine or placebo injection was when the samples were taken. The study used a vaccine consisting of an Ad26 vector that expressed Wuhan-strain SARS-CoV-2 spike. TCRdb keeps only in-frame clones here, not all; method: immunoSEQ multiplex PCR. The table lists about 680,000 clones, roughly 90% of them singletons. In germline, CDR1 is MNHEY, CDR2 SVGEGT. There are 14 residues in the CDR3. V was cut by 2 bases and J by 0 bases, with 5 bases left in between.

This receptor was obtained from a person aged 18-60 years who received the Ad26.COV2.S COVID-19 vaccine or a placebo. The genes are TRBV6-2 or TRBV6-3 and TRBJ1-5, with no clear D. The sequenced sample was peripheral blood, obtained in a trial of Ad26.COV2.S vaccine versus placebo. In DNA, the CDR3 is TGTGCCAGCAGTTACACGGTTAGCAATCAGCCCCAGCATTTT. Translating gives CASSYTVSNQPQHF.